This record covers a single T cell receptor (beta chain). Antigen: not known. Sequencing used immunoSEQ multiplex PCR; TCRdb keeps in-frame clones, though not all of them. The table has 85,000 to 130,000 clones, 82% seen once; the top ten hold around 6.9%. The entry originates in a study of PD-1 blockade in mismatch repair-deficient tumors. Broader study findings: Tumor-resident clones, often absent from pretreatment blood, expanded after pembrolizumab and then contracted.

The germline gives CDR1 SGHTA, CDR2 FQGTGA. The V and J ends lost 4 bases and 4 bases, in that order; junction bases with no gene match: 2. The CDR3 is 14 residues long. V usage is TRBV7-3 and J usage is TRBJ2-1, with 9 positions matching TRBD1. Sequences were derived from peripheral blood, sampled about eight months after starting pembrolizumab. The receptor was isolated from an adult with mismatch repair-deficient cancer. As DNA, the CDR3 is TGTGCCAGCAGCTCAGGACAGGGGTACAATGAGCAGTTCTTC. Amino acid sequence: CASSSGQGYNEQFF.